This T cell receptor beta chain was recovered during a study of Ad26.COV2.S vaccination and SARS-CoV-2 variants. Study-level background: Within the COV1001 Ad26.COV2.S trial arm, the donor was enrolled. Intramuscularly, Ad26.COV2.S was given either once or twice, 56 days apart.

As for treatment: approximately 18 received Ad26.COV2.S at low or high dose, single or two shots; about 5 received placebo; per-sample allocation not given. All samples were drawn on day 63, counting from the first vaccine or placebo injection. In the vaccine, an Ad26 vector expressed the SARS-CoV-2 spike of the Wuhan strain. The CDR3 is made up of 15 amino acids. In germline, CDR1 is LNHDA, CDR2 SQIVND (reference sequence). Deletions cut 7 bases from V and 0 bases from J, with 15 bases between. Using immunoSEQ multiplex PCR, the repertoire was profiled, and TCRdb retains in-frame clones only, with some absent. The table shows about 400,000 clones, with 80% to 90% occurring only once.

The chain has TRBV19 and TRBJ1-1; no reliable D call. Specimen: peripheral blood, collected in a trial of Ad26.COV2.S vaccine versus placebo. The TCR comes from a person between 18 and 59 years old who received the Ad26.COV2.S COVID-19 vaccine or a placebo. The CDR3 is CASTVDFWMNTEAFF. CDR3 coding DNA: TGTGCCAGTACCGTGGACTTCTGGATGAACACTGAAGCTTTCTTT.